The TCR beta chain under discussion was sequenced for a study of blood T cell repertoires in COVID-19. Background on the study: Donors in the United States, Italy and Spain gave samples during acute or convalescent COVID-19. Sources were T cells, B-cell-depleted T cells, or PBMCs; the material itself was cDNA or gDNA.

Original methodology: By means of reference gene primer amplification, nucleated cell counts were estimated. Profiling relied on immunoSEQ multiplex PCR, and the TCRdb table lists in-frame clones only, not all of them. The DNA gave D and trimming, while V, J and clone size come from that table. The data show nearly 25,000 clones, 81% seen once. The sample holds a few counts of this clone. This sequence originates from a man aged 65-85 years with acute or convalescent COVID-19. What was sequenced was peripheral blood.

CDR3 in DNA: TGTGCCAGCAGCGCCCGAACCGGGACAGGACCCGGTGAGCAGTTCTTC. It encodes CASSARTGTGPGEQFF. The chain carries TRBV9 and TRBJ2-1; 8 bases fit TRBD1. The CDR3 is 16 residues long. Germline CDR1 is SGDLS and CDR2 is YYNGEE. The junction had 14 bases not matched to a gene; V was cut back by 3 bases and J by 9 bases.